Listed below are T cell receptor beta chains from one sample, sequenced in a study of yellow fever vaccine responses in identical twins. TCRdb independently ran MiXCR on the RT-PCR reads; one entry per CDR3 protein. The sample shows several thousand distinct CDR3 sequences, more than 70% of them seen only once. Material: T cells from blood (PBMCs), unsorted or a sorted subset (not recorded which), obtained before or after yellow fever vaccination (not recorded which). Source of these receptors: a woman aged 18-30 years who received the yellow fever vaccine. CDR3s leave out the opening cysteine and the closing phenylalanine or tryptophan.

J	V	CDR3
TRBJ2-5	TRBV11-3	ASKRGETQY
TRBJ2-1	TRBV11-3	ASSLAGGGEQF
TRBJ1-3	TRBV23-1	ASRTTNLGNTIY
TRBJ2-5	TRBV2	ASSAGTQETQY
TRBJ2-3	TRBV29-1	SVVSSGGRTDTQY
TRBJ2-7	TRBV6-1	ASSPLSLAVSYEQY
TRBJ2-7	TRBV7-3	ASSLQALKSYEQY
TRBJ2-5	TRBV11-1	ASTPPGLAETQY
TRBJ2-7	TRBV19	ASSEIAGYEQY
TRBJ2-3	TRBV6-1	ASSRGDRPTDTQY
TRBJ2-5	TRBV29-1	SGQQGSETQY
TRBJ2-1	TRBV29-1	SVDPGGS
TRBJ2-7	TRBV7-3	ASSLTGQGFEQY
TRBJ2-1	TRBV29-1	SAKEAGPKF
TRBJ2-3	TRBV11-3	ASSLYTPTDTQY
TRBJ1-6	TRBV28	ASSLENSPLH
TRBJ1-5	TRBV18	ASSPKDRVDGQPQH
TRBJ2-5	TRBV14	ASSQDTFETQY
TRBJ2-7	TRBV7-4	ASSLGLAGFYEQY
TRBJ2-7	TRBV29-1	SAVRGQEYEQY
TRBJ1-1	TRBV12-3/TRBV12-4	ASSISDRVATEAF
TRBJ1-4	TRBV2	ASSENYMGEKLF
TRBJ2-4	TRBV9	ASSVPTSGQGTNIQY
TRBJ2-3	TRBV6-2/TRBV6-3	ASSYSRAVYMQY
TRBJ2-4	TRBV18	ASSFSRNGAKNIQY
TRBJ1-5	TRBV20-1	SASWSALNQPQH
TRBJ2-1	TRBV20-1	SARGLANEQF
TRBJ1-2	TRBV4-2	ASSDPTRNYGYT
TRBJ1-2	TRBV20-1	SAREQTGGGGYT
TRBJ2-7	TRBV2	ASSEVLEQY
TRBJ2-5	TRBV5-1	ASSPQTSGQKETQY
TRBJ2-5	TRBV6-1	ASSARAGETQY
TRBJ1-4	TRBV18	ASSQNQNAGGEKLF
TRBJ2-3	TRBV6-5	ASAPGGSTDMQY
TRBJ2-5	TRBV28	ASSPATGSVRTQY
TRBJ2-1	TRBV4-2	ASSSPGLALF
TRBJ1-5	TRBV6-1	AISENNQPQH
TRBJ2-5	TRBV11-3	ASSERARETQY
TRBJ1-5	TRBV20-1	SARGDGNQPQH
TRBJ2-7	TRBV10-3	AISGGLAPERPEQY
TRBJ2-7	TRBV28	ASSVGYEQY
TRBJ2-1	TRBV5-6	ASSLGPGGRRSDEQF
TRBJ2-1	TRBV12-3/TRBV12-4	ASSINRQQVNSYNEQF
TRBJ2-1	TRBV18	ASSPRLAGVGNEQF
TRBJ1-2	TRBV13	ASSLLGQERIAGYT
TRBJ2-5	TRBV12-3/TRBV12-4	ASSRTLLKETQY
TRBJ2-1	TRBV20-1	SASQGSLVNEQF
TRBJ2-1	TRBV11-2	ASSLEGANNEQF